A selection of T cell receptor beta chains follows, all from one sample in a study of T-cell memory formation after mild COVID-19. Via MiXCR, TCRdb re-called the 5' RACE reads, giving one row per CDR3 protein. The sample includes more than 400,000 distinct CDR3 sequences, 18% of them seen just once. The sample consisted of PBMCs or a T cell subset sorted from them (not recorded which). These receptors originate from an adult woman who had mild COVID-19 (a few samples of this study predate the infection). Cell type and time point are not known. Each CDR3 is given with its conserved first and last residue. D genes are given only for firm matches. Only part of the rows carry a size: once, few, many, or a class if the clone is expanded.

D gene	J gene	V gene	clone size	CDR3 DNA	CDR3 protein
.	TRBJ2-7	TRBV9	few	TGTGCCAGCAGCGTAGGAGGAGCGGCTAAAGGGCAGTACTTC	CASSVGGAAKGQYF
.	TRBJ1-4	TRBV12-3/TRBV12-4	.	TGTGCCAGCAGTTCTGGGCCTCGAAAGGAAAAACTGTTTTTT	CASSSGPRKEKLFF
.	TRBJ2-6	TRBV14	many	TGTGCCAGCAGCCTTGAGAGGGGGGCCAACGTCCTGACTTTC	CASSLERGANVLTF
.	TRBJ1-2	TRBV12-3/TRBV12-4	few	TGTGCCAGCAGTTTGTTAGGTCCGACAGTCTATGGCTACACCTTC	CASSLLGPTVYGYTF
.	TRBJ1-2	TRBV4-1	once	TGCGCCAGCAGCCAAGCCTGGGGTAACTATGGCTACACCTTC	CASSQAWGNYGYTF
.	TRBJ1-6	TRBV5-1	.	TGCGCCAGCAACTCCGGGACTAACGCTTCACCCCTCCACTTT	CASNSGTNASPLHF
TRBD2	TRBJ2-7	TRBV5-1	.	TGCGCCAGCAGCCATATTACTAGCGGGGTGACCTACGAGCAGTACTTC	CASSHITSGVTYEQYF
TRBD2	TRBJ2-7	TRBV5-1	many	TGCGCCAGCAATTGGGCTAGCGGGGCCTCGGGCGAGCAGTACTTC	CASNWASGASGEQYF
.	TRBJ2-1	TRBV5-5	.	TGTGCCAGCAGCTTTTTAGGTGCAGGGCTCAATGAGCAGTTCTTC	CASSFLGAGLNEQFF
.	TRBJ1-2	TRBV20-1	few	TGCAGTGCTAGTCGGGGGTCGGGCTACACCTTC	CSASRGSGYTF
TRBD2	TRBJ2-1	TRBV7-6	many	TGTGCCAGCACCTTCGGCTCTAGCGGGAGGGACCCCGATGAGCAGTTCTTC	CASTFGSSGRDPDEQFF
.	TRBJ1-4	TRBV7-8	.	TGTGCCAGCGCACCCGATATTGGCGAAAAACTGTTTTTT	CASAPDIGEKLFF
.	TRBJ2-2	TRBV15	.	TGTGCCACCAGCAGAGATCTGACAAACACCGGGGAGCTGTTTTTT	CATSRDLTNTGELFF
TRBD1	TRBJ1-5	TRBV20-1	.	TGCAGTGCTAGGTCCCGACAGGGGAATCAGCCCCAGCATTTT	CSARSRQGNQPQHF
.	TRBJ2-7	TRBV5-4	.	TGTGCCAGCAGCTTGATAGCGTTACCCGACGAGCAGTACTTC	CASSLIALPDEQYF
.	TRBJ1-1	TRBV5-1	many	TGCGCCAGCAGCTTGGTTCTGGACACTGAAGCTTTCTTT	CASSLVLDTEAFF
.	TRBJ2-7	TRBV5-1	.	TGCGCCAGCAGCCCCGCAGGCTCCCTAGGGCTCGAGCAGTACTTC	CASSPAGSLGLEQYF
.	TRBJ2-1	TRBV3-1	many	TGTGCCAGCAGCCAAGGTCGAGGGAGCGGTTCCTACAATGAGCAGTTCTTC	CASSQGRGSGSYNEQFF
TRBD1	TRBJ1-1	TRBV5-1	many	TGCGCCAGCAGCACCAGACAGGGGGCGAATACTGAAGCTTTCTTT	CASSTRQGANTEAFF
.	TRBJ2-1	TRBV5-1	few	TGCGCCAGCAGCTACCAGTCGAGCGCCGTGCCGGATGAGCAGTTCTTC	CASSYQSSAVPDEQFF
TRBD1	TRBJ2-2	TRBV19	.	TGTGCCAGTAGTATAGATAGGGGGCCGGGCACCGGGGAGCTGTTTTTT	CASSIDRGPGTGELFF
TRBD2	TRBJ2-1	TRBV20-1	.	TGCAGTGCTAGCACGGGACTAGCGGGAGGGAGCAATGAGCAGTTCTTC	CSASTGLAGGSNEQFF
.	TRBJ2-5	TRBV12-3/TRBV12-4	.	TGTGCCAGCAGTGAGAGGAAGGTAGAGACCCAGTACTTC	CASSERKVETQYF
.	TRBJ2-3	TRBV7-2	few	TGTGCCAGCAGCCCAACTTCCGGGACTCGCCCCACAGATACGCAGTATTTT	CASSPTSGTRPTDTQYF
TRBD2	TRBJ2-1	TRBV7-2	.	TGTGCCAGCAGCTTAGTTCAGGCTAGCGGGAGTGTGCAGTTCTTC	CASSLVQASGSVQFF
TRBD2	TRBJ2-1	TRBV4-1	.	TGCGCCAGCAGCCAAAAGCGGGGGGGCGGGAATGAGCAGTTCTTC	CASSQKRGGGNEQFF
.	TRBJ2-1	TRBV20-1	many	TGCAGTGCTAGAGACCTGTCTCATGAGCAGTTCTTC	CSARDLSHEQFF
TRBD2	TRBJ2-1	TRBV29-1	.	TGCAGCGTTGAAGGGACTAGCGGCCCATACAATGAGCAGTTCTTC	CSVEGTSGPYNEQFF
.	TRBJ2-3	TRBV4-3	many	TGCGCCAGCAGCCAAGATATGGCTACGCAGTATTTT	CASSQDMATQYF
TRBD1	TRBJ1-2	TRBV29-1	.	TGCAGCGTAAACCTGGGACAGACCGGTGGCTACACCTTC	CSVNLGQTGGYTF
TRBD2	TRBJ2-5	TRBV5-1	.	TGCGCCAGCTTCAGGGAGGGGCCGGAGACCCAGTACTTC	CASFREGPETQYF
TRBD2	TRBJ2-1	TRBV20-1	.	TGCAGGAGGGGACTAGCGGGAGTGTGCTTCGAGGATGAGCAGTTCTTC	CRRGLAGVCFEDEQFF
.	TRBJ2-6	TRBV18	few	TGTGCCAGCTCACGAACCAGGGAACGGGGCTCTGGGGCCAACGTCCTGACTTTC	CASSRTRERGSGANVLTF
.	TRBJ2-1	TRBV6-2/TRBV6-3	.	TGTGCCAGCAGGGTTAAGACCCCTAGGTCCCCCTACAATGAGCAGTTCTTC	CASRVKTPRSPYNEQFF
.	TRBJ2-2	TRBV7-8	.	TGTGCCAGCAGCCCGCGGGGACCCCAGGGGGCCGGGGAGCTGTTTTTT	CASSPRGPQGAGELFF
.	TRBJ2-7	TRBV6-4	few	TGTGCCAGCAGTGAGATCTGGAGGTACTTC	CASSEIWRYF
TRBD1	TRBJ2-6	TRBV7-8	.	TGTGCCAGCAGCCCCGCCTTCCTACAGGGGGGAACTGGGGCCAACGTCCTGACTTTC	CASSPAFLQGGTGANVLTF
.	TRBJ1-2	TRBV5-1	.	TGCGCCAGCAAAACCGACAGCTGGAATAGTGGCGACACCTTC	CASKTDSWNSGDTF
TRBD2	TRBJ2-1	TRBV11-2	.	TGTGCCAGCAGCTTAGGGAGTCTAGCGGGAATCTACAATGAGCAGTTCTTC	CASSLGSLAGIYNEQFF
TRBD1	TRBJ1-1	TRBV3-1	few	TGTGCCAGCAGCCAAAACAGGGGGCGAGGCACTGAAGCTTTCTTT	CASSQNRGRGTEAFF
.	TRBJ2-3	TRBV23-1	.	TGCGCCAGCAGTGGAAAGTGTAGCGGAGAACTCACAGATACGCAGTATTTT	CASSGKCSGELTDTQYF
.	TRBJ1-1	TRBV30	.	TGTGCCTGGAGTTCGGTCGGGAACACTGAAGCTTTCTTT	CAWSSVGNTEAFF
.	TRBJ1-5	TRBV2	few	TGTGCCAGCAGTACACAGGGAATCAACAATCAGCCCCAGCATTTT	CASSTQGINNQPQHF
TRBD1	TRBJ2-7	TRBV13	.	TGTGCCAGCAGTACGCGACAGGGCCCCAACTACGAGCAGTACTTC	CASSTRQGPNYEQYF
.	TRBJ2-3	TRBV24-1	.	TGTGCCACCAGGTCGGAGGTCCCAGATACGCAGTATTTT	CATRSEVPDTQYF
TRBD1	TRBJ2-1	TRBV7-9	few	TGTGCCAGCAGCTTATACAGGGGTGATGAGCAGTTCTTC	CASSLYRGDEQFF
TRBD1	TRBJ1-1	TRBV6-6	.	TGTGCCAGCAGTTACTCACCGGGACAGGGATCCACTGAAGCTTTCTTT	CASSYSPGQGSTEAFF
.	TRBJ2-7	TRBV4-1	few	TGCGCCAGCAGCCAAGAAGGGGGTTTACCCTACGAGCAGTACTTC	CASSQEGGLPYEQYF
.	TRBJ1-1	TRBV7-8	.	TGTGCCAGCAGCCCGGGACCCACGAGAACTGAAGCTTTCTTT	CASSPGPTRTEAFF
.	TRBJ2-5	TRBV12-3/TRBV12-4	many	TGTGCCAGCAGTTTACGGCGGAGACAAGAGACCCAGTACTTC	CASSLRRRQETQYF
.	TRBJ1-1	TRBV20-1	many	TGCAGTGCTAGAACACCTACGAACACTGAAGCTTTCTTT	CSARTPTNTEAFF
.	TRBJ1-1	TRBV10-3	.	TGTGCCATCAGGCAGGGGCCGAACACTGAAGCTTTCTTT	CAIRQGPNTEAFF
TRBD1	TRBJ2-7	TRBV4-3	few	TGCGCCAGCAGCCAAGGGACAGGGAACCCCTACGAGCAGTACTTC	CASSQGTGNPYEQYF
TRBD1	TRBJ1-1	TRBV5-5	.	TGTGCCAGCAGCTTGGGACAGGGGCTTCGGGAAGCTTTCTTT	CASSLGQGLREAFF
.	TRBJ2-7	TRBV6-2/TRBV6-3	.	TGTGCCAGCGAAGGGGTACCGGGTTCCTACGAGCAGTACTTC	CASEGVPGSYEQYF
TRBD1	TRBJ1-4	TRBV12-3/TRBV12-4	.	TGTGCCAGCAGTTTAGCGGACAGGGGAGAGGAAAAACTGTTTTTT	CASSLADRGEEKLFF
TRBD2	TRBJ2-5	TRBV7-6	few	TGTGCCAGCAGCTTAGGTACAGCGGGGGGCCAAGAGACCCAGTACTTC	CASSLGTAGGQETQYF
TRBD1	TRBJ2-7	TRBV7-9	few	TGTGCCAGCAGCTCGACAGGGATCCACGAGCAGTACTTC	CASSSTGIHEQYF
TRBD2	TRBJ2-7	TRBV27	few	TGTGCCAGCAGTTTCAGCGGGGGGGTGCGAGAGCAGTACTTC	CASSFSGGVREQYF